This note documents a single T cell receptor beta chain sequence. CDR1 MGHRA and CDR2 YSYEKL come from the germline V gene. Trimming stripped 3 bases from V and 1 base from J, with 18 bases between. This CDR3 spans 17 amino acids. This record belongs to a study of blood T cell repertoires in COVID-19. Sequencing used immunoSEQ multiplex PCR; TCRdb keeps in-frame clones, though not all of them. The table records just over 300,000 clones, around 84% of them present only once. Participants were aged about 18 to 100 years from about two dozen US areas. Sequencing was performed on PBMCs or T cells enriched from blood (not recorded which). The clonotype was recovered from a man aged 30 to 39 who had recovered from COVID-19. The chain combines TRBV4-1 with TRBJ1-1; D not resolved. The chain's CDR3 is CASSQGFVPGANTEAFF. CDR3 bases: TGCGCCAGCAGCCAGGGATTTGTCCCGGGAGCGAACACTGAAGCTTTCTTT.